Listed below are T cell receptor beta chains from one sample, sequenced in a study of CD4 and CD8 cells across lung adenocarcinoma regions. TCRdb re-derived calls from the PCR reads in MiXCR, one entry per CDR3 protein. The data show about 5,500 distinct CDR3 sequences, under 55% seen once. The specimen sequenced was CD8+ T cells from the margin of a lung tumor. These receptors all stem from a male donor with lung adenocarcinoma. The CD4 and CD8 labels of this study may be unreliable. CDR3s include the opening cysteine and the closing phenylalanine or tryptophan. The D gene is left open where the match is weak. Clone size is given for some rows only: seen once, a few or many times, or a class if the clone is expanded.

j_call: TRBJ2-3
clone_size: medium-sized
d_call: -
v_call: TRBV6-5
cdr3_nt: TGTGCCAGCAGTTCGATGGGAGATACGCAGTATTTT
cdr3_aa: CASSSMGDTQYF

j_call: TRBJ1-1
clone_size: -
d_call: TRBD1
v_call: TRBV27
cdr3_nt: TGTGCCAGCAGTTGGGGGACAGGGGGTACTGAAGCTTTCTTT
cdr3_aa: CASSWGTGGTEAFF

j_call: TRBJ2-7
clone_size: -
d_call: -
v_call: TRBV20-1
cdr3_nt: TGCAGTGCTAGAGAGTTAGGGACCCAGTACGAGCAGTACTTC
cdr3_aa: CSARELGTQYEQYF

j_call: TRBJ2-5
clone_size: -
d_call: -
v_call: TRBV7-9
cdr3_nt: TGTGCCAGCAGCTTCGCCAGTCAAGAGACCCAGTACTTC
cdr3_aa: CASSFASQETQYF

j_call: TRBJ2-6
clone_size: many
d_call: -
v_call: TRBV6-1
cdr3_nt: TGTGCCAGCAGAGCACAGGTTTCTGGGGCCAACGTCCTGACTTTC
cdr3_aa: CASRAQVSGANVLTF

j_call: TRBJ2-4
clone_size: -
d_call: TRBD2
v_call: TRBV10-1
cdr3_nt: TGCGCCAGCGCGGGGGATGCGGCAGTGGCAGACATGCAGTACTTC
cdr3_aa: CASAGDAAVADMQYF

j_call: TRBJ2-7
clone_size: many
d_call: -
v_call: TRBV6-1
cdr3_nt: TGTGCCAGCAGTGATATGGGCGGAGCGACCTACGAGCAGTACTTC
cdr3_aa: CASSDMGGATYEQYF

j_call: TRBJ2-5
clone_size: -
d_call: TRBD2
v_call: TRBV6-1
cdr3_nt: TGTGCGGGCAGCGGGGGCGGGGACCATGAGACCCAGTACTTC
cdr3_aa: CAGSGGGDHETQYF

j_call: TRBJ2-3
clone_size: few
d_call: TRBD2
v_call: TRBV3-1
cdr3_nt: TGTGCCAGCAGCCCCGCTTTAGCGGGGGGCACAGATACGCAGTATTTT
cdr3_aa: CASSPALAGGTDTQYF

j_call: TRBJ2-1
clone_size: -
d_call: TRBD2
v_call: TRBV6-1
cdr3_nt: TGTGCCAGCAGACTAGCGGGACGCAATGAGCAGTTCTTC
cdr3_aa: CASRLAGRNEQFF

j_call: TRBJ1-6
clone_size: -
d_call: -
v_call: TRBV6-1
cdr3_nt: TGTGCCAGCAGTGCCTACAGGGATTTGGGGTCACCCCTCCACTTT
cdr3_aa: CASSAYRDLGSPLHF

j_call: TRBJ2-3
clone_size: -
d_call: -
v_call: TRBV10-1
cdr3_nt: TGCGCCGGTAGGGGGGGGGGTGGCAAAGACACGCAGTATTTT
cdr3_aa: CAGRGGGGKDTQYF

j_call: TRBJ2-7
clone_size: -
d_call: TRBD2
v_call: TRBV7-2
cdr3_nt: TGTGCCAGCAGCTTAGATCCTAGCGGCTACGAGCAGTACTTC
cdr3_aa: CASSLDPSGYEQYF

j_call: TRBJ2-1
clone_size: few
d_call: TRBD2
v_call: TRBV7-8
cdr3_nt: TGTGCCAGCAGCTTGGGCGGGAGGTCCGAGACCCAGTTCTTC
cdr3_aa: CASSLGGRSETQFF

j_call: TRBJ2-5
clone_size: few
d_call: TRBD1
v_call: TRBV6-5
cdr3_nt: TGTGCCAGCAGTAACGAGGGGACAGGGGGCACAGAGACCCAGTACTTC
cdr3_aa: CASSNEGTGGTETQYF

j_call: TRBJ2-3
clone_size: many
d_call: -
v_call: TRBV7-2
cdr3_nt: TGTGCCAGCAGCCAGAGGTATACGCAGTATTTT
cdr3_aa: CASSQRYTQYF